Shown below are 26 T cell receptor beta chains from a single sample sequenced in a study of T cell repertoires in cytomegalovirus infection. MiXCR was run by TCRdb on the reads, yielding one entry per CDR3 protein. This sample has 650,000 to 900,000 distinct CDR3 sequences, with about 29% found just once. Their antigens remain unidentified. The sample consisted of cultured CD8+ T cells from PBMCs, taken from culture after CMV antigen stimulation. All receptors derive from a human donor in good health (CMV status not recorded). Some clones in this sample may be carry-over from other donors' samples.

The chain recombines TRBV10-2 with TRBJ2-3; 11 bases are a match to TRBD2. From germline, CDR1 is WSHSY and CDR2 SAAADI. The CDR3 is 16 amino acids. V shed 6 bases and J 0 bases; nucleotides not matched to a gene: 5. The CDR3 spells CASRGLAVPSTDTQYF. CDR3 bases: TGCGCCAGCAGGGGACTAGCGGTACCTAGCACAGATACGCAGTATTTT.

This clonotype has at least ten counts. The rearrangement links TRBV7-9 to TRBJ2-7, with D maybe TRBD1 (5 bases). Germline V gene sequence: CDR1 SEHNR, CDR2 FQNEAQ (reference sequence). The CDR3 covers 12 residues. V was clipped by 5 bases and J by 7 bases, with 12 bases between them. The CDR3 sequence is CASSGRVREQYF. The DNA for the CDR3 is TGTGCCAGCAGCGGCAGGGTGAGGGAGCAGTACTTC.

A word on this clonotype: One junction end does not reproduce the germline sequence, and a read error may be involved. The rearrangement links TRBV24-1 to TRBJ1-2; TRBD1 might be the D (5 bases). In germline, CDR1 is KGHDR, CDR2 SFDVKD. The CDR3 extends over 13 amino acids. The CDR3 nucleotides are TGTGCCACCAGTGATTCCGACGGACACCTCACGGCCTTC. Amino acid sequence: CATSDSDGHLTAF.

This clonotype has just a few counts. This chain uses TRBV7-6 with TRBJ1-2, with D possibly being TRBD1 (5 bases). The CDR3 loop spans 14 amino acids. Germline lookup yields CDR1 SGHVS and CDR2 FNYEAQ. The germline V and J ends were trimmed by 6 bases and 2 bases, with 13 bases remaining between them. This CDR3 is CASRSGVGNYGYTF. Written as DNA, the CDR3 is TGTGCCAGCAGGTCGGGGGTGGGGAACTATGGCTACACCTTC.

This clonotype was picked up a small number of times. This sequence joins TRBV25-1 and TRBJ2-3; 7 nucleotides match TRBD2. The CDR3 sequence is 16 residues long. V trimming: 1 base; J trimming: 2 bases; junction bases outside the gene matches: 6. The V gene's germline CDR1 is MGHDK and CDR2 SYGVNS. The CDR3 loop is CASSEWGGPTTDTQYF. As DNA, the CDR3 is TGTGCCAGCAGTGAATGGGGGGGTCCTACCACAGATACGCAGTATTTT.

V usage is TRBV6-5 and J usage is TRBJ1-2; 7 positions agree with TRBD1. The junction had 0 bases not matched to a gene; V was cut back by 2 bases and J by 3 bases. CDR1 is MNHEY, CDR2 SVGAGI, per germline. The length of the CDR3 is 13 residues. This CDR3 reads CASSYQGDYGYTF. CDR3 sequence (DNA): TGTGCCAGCAGTTACCAGGGGGACTATGGCTACACCTTC.

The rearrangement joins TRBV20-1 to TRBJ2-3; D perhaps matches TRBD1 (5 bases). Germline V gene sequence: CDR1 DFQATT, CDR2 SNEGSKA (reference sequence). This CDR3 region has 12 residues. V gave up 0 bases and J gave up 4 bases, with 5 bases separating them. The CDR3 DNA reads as TGCAGTGCTAGAGAACAGGCAGATACGCAGTATTTT. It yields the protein CSAREQADTQYF.

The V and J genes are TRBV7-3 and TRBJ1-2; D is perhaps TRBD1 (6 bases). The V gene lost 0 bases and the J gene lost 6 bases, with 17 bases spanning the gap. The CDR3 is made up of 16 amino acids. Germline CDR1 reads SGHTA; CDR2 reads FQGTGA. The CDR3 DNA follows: TGTGCCAGCAGCTTAACCCCGGGACATCCCGACGATGGCTACACCTTC. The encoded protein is CASSLTPGHPDDGYTF.

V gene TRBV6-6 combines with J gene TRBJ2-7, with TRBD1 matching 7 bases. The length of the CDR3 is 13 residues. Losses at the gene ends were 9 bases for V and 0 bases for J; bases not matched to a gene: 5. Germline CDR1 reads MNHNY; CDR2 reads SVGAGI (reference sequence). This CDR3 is CASTGDSSYEQYV. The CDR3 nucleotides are TGTGCCAGTACTGGGGACAGCTCCTACGAGCAGTACGTC.

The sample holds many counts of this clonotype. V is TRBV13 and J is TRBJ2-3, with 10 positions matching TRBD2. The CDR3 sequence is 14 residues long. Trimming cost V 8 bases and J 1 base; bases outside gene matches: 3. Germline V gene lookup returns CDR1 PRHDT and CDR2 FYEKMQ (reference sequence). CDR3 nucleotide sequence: TGTGCCAGCTCCGGGACTAGCGGCACAGATACGCAGTATTTT. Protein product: CASSGTSGTDTQYF.

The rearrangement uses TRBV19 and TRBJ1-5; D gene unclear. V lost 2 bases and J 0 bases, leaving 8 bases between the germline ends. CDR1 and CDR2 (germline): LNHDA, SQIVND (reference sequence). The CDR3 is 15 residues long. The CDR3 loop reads CASSINVLSNQPQHF. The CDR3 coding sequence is TGTGCCAGTAGTATAAATGTCCTTAGCAATCAGCCCCAGCATTTT.

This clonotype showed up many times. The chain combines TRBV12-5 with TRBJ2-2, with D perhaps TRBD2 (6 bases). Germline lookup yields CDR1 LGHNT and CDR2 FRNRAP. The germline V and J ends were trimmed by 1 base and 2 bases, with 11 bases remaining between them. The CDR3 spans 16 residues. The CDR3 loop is CASGLGDSINTGELFF. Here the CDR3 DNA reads TGTGCTAGTGGTTTGGGGGACTCGATCAACACCGGGGAGCTGTTTTTT.

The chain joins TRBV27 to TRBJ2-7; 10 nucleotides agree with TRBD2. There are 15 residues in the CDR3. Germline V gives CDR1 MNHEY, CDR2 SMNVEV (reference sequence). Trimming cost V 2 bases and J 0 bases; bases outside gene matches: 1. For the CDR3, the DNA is TGTGCCAGCAGTTTAGCTAGCGGGGGCTCCTACGAGCAGTACGTC. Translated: CASSLASGGSYEQYV.

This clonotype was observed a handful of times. CDR3 sequence: CASSLGIRADTQYF. In DNA form, the CDR3 reads TGTGCCAGCAGCTTAGGGATAAGAGCAGATACGCAGTATTTT. The chain joins TRBV7-2 to TRBJ2-3; D gene unclear. CDR3 length equals 14 residues. V was clipped by 1 base and J by 4 bases, with 9 bases between them. Germline lookup yields CDR1 SGHTA and CDR2 FQGNSA.

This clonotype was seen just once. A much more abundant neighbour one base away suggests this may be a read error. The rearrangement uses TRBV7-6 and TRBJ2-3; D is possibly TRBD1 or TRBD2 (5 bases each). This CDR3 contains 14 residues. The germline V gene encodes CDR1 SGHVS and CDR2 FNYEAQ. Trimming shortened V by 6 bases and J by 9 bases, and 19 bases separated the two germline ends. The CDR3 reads CASRSRDGAETQYF. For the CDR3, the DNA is TGTGCCAGCAGATCCCGGGACGGAGCCGAAACGCAGTATTTT.

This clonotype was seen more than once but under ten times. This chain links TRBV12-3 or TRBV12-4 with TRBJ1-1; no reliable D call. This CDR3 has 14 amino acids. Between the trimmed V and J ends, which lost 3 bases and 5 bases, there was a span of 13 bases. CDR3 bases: TGTGCCAGCAGTTTTTTCAGGCCTCCTACTGAAGCTTTCTTT. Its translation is CASSFFRPPTEAFF.

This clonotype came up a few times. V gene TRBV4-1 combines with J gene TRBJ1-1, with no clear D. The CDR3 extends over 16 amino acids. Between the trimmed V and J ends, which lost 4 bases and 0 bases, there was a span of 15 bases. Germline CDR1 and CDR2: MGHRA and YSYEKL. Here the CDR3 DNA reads TGCGCCAGCAGCCCGTTTGATACCCGCATGAACACTGAAGCTTTCTTT. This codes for CASSPFDTRMNTEAFF.

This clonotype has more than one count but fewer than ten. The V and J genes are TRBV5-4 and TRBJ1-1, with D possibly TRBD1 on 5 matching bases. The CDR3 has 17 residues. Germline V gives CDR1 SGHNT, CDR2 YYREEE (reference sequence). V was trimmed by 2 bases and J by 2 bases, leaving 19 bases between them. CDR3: CASSFNKGKAPNTEAFF. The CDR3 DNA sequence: TGTGCCAGCAGCTTTAATAAGGGGAAAGCCCCTAACACTGAAGCTTTCTTT.

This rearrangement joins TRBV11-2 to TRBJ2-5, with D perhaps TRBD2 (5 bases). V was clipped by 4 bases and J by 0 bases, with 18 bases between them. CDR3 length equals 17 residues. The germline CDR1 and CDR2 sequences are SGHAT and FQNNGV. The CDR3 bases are TGTGCCAGCAGCTCCCCCTCGGGGAAGGGTTACCAAGAGACCCAGTACTTC. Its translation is CASSSPSGKGYQETQYF.

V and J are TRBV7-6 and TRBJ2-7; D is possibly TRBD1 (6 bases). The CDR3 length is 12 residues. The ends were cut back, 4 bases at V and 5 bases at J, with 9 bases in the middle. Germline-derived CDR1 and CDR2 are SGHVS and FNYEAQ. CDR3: CASSSSGDEQYF. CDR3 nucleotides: TGTGCCAGCAGCTCCTCAGGGGACGAGCAGTACTTC.

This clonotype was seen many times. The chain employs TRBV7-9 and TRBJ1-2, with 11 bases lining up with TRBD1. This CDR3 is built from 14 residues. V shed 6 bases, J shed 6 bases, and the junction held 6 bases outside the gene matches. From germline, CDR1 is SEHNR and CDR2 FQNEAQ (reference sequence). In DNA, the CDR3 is TGTGCCAGCAGTCCCGGACAGGGGGCTGATGGCTACACCTTC. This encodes CASSPGQGADGYTF.

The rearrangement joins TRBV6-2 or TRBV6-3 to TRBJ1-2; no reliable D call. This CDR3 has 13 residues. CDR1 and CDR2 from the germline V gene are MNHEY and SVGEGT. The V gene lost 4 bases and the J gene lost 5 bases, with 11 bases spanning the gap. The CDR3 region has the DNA TGTGCCAGCAGTTCCCACATGGAGTATGGCTACACCTTC. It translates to CASSSHMEYGYTF.

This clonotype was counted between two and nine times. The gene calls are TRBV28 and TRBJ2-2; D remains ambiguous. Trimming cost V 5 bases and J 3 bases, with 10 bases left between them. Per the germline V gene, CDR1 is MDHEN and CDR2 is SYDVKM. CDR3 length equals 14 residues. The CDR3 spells CASSGVKDTGELFF. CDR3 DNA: TGTGCCAGCAGTGGGGTGAAGGACACCGGGGAGCTGTTTTTT.

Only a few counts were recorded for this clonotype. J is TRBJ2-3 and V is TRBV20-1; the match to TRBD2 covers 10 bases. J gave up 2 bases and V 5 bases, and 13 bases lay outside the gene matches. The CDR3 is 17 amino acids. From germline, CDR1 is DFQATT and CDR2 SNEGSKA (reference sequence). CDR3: CSAPSSGGFFNTDTQYF. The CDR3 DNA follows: TGCAGTGCTCCGTCTAGCGGGGGCTTCTTCAACACAGATACGCAGTATTTT.

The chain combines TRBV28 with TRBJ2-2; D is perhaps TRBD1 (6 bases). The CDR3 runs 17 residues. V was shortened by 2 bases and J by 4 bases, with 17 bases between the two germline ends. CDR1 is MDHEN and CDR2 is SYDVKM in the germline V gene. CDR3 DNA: TGTGCCAGCAGTTTAAGGGCCACGGGACAACTCACCGGGGAGCTGTTTTTT. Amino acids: CASSLRATGQLTGELFF.

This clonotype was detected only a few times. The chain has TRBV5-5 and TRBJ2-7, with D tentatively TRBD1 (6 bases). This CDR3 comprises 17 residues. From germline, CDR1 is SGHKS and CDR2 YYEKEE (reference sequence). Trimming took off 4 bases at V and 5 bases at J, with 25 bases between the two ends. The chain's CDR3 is CASSQYNRVIPGDEQYF. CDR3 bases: TGTGCCAGCAGCCAATATAACAGGGTGATCCCAGGGGACGAGCAGTACTTC.